This is a list of T cell receptor beta chains from one sample in a study of T cell responses to AZD1222 COVID-19 vaccine. The repertoire was sequenced with immunoSEQ multiplex PCR; TCRdb's copy has only in-frame clones and lacks some. The table lists around 130,000 clones, 93% of them singletons. Material: peripheral blood, obtained on day 0 of AZD1222 vaccination. These TCRs come from an adult in good health. CDR3s include the opening cysteine and the closing phenylalanine or tryptophan. Fields, in order: clone size, D gene, V gene, J gene, CDR3 DNA, CDR3 protein. A D gene is named only where the DNA matches it firmly. For some rows the clone size is stated as once, few or many, or as a class when expanded; others skip it.

once	TRBD1	TRBV10-2	TRBJ1-1	TGCGCCAGCCGACCGGGACAGAGTTTAGAAGCTTTCTTT	CASRPGQSLEAFF
NA	TRBD1	TRBV10-3	TRBJ1-6	TGTGCCATCAGTGAGCCGGGACAGGGATCACTTAATTCACCCCTCCACTTT	CAISEPGQGSLNSPLHF
NA	NA	TRBV27	TRBJ1-2	TGTGCCAGCAGTTTGACGCGGGGAAGAGGGGGCTACACCTTC	CASSLTRGRGGYTF
NA	NA	TRBV12-5	TRBJ2-7	TGTGCTAGTGGTTTGGGGATAGGGGGCTCCTACGAGCAGTACTTC	CASGLGIGGSYEQYF
NA	NA	TRBV5-1	TRBJ2-2	TGCGCCAGCAGCTTGTCAACAGCTTTGAACACCGGGGAGCTGTTTTTT	CASSLSTALNTGELFF
NA	NA	TRBV20-1	TRBJ1-2	TGCAGTGCTAGGGACAGCTATGGCTACACCTTC	CSARDSYGYTF
NA	NA	TRBV20-1	TRBJ2-5	TGCAGTGCTAGTTACCAGGGGCAAGAGACCCAGTACTTC	CSASYQGQETQYF
NA	TRBD1	TRBV6-2/TRBV6-3	TRBJ1-5	TGTGCCAGCAGTGCTACCGGGACAGGAACAACTGGGGCCCAGCATTTT	CASSATGTGTTGAQHF
NA	NA	TRBV10-2	TRBJ1-3	TGCGCCAGCAGTCGGACCCTCTCTGGAAACACCATATATTTT	CASSRTLSGNTIYF
NA	TRBD1	TRBV27	TRBJ1-1	TGTGCCACCGCGGGACAGGACGACACTGAAGCTTTCTTT	CATAGQDDTEAFF
NA	TRBD1	TRBV5-1	TRBJ1-1	TGCGCCAGCAGCTTGGGGACAGGGGGCCTGAACACTGAAGCTTTCTTT	CASSLGTGGLNTEAFF
NA	NA	TRBV7-8	TRBJ2-7	TGTGCCAGCAGCCGTGAAGCACGGGATGTGTACTACGAGCAGTACTTC	CASSREARDVYYEQYF
NA	NA	TRBV27	TRBJ2-7	TGTGCCAGCAGTTTAATCGGGGACCCCTACGAGCAGTACTTC	CASSLIGDPYEQYF
NA	TRBD1	TRBV5-1	TRBJ1-1	TGCGCCAGCAGCTTGGGCGACAGGGTGAACACTGAAGCTTTCTTT	CASSLGDRVNTEAFF
NA	NA	TRBV6-5	TRBJ1-3	TGTGCCAGCAGTTACTCGGCAGGGGCAGGAAACACCATATATTTT	CASSYSAGAGNTIYF
once	TRBD1	TRBV5-5	TRBJ1-2	TGTGCCAGCAGCCGAGGTGGACAGGGGGCCACTATCTATGGCTACACCTTC	CASSRGGQGATIYGYTF
NA	NA	TRBV2	TRBJ1-2	TGTGCCAGCAGTGAAAACACCATATATGGCTACACCTTC	CASSENTIYGYTF
NA	TRBD2	TRBV3-1/TRBV3-2	TRBJ2-7	TGTGCCAGCAGTTCTCCGGGACTAGCCTACGAGCAGTACTTC	CASSSPGLAYEQYF
NA	NA	TRBV9	TRBJ2-1	TGTGCCAGCACCCAAGGGGGGGGGCGGTACAATGAGCAGTTCTTC	CASTQGGGRYNEQFF
once	NA	TRBV12-3/TRBV12-4	TRBJ1-2	TGTGCCAGCAGTTGGGGCCAGGGGAGAGGCTACACCTTC	CASSWGQGRGYTF
NA	TRBD1	TRBV30	TRBJ1-6	TGTGCCTGGAGCGCGGACAGGGTGGCCAATTCACCCCTCCACTTT	CAWSADRVANSPLHF
NA	TRBD2	TRBV12-3/TRBV12-4	TRBJ2-3	TGTGCCAGCAGTGTAGCGGGGGGGCATACGCAGTATTTT	CASSVAGGHTQYF
NA	TRBD2	TRBV2	TRBJ2-5	TGTGCCAGCAGCTTTGGGACTAGCGGGGCCTTACAGGGGGAGACCCAGTACTTC	CASSFGTSGALQGETQYF
NA	NA	TRBV27	TRBJ2-5	TGTGCCAGCAGTTTCGCGGACGCGTTGGGGGAGACCCAGTACTTC	CASSFADALGETQYF
NA	TRBD1	TRBV6-2/TRBV6-3	TRBJ2-3	TGTGCCAGCAGTTTTAGGACAGGGTTGGACACGCAGTATTTT	CASSFRTGLDTQYF
NA	TRBD2	TRBV19	TRBJ2-1	TGTGCCAGTACCCCCCAGGGACTATCTTACAATGAGCAGTTCTTC	CASTPQGLSYNEQFF
NA	NA	TRBV20-1	TRBJ1-2	TGCAGTGCACCCGTCTCCTATGGCTACACCTTC	CSAPVSYGYTF
NA	NA	TRBV5-4	TRBJ2-3	TGTGCCAGCAGCTTGGAGGGTAGCCCTCAGTATTTT	CASSLEGSPQYF
NA	TRBD2	TRBV6-5	TRBJ2-1	TGTGCCAGTCTATTTGGGACTAGCGGACCGAATGAGCAGTTCTTC	CASLFGTSGPNEQFF
NA	TRBD1	TRBV11-2	TRBJ2-3	TGTGCCAGCAGCCCAGCAGGGGGTAGCACAGATACGCAGTATTTT	CASSPAGGSTDTQYF
NA	NA	TRBV18	TRBJ1-5	TGTGCCAGCTCACCCCAATTGACAGATAGCAATCAGCCCCAGCATTTT	CASSPQLTDSNQPQHF
NA	NA	TRBV21-1	TRBJ2-3	TGTGCCAGCAGCAAATCAACGGGGAACATGAGCACAGATACGCAGTATTTT	CASSKSTGNMSTDTQYF
NA	NA	TRBV5-1	TRBJ1-1	TGCGCCAGCAACCTCGGCCAGGGCGGCACTGAAGCTTTCTTT	CASNLGQGGTEAFF
few	TRBD1	TRBV9	TRBJ2-2	TGTGCCAGCAGCGTAGGGAACAGGGGGCGGACCGGGGAGCTGTTTTTT	CASSVGNRGRTGELFF
NA	NA	TRBV27	TRBJ1-6	TGTGCCAGCGCTCTAGTGCCGGGGGGTTATAATTCACCCCTCCACTTT	CASALVPGGYNSPLHF
NA	NA	TRBV30	TRBJ2-4	TGTGCCCGGGAAGGAGTAGCCAAAAACATTCAGTACTTC	CAREGVAKNIQYF
NA	NA	TRBV10-3	TRBJ1-4	TGTGCCATCAGTCTCGGGCAAGATGAAAAACTGTTTTTT	CAISLGQDEKLFF
NA	NA	TRBV24-1	TRBJ2-2	TGTGCCACCAGCAGTGGGCCCGGGGAGCTGTTTTTT	CATSSGPGELFF
NA	NA	TRBV6-6	TRBJ1-2	TGTGCCAGCAGTTATGTCGGAGCTAACTATGGCTACACCTTC	CASSYVGANYGYTF
NA	TRBD1	TRBV4-1	TRBJ1-2	TGCGCCAGCAGCCCCCCGGGACAGGGTCATGGCTACACCTTC	CASSPPGQGHGYTF
NA	NA	TRBV19	TRBJ1-5	TGTGCCAGTAGTATAGATCGGTTATCACAGGCCAAGAATCAGCCCCAGCATTTT	CASSIDRLSQAKNQPQHF
NA	NA	TRBV6-5	TRBJ2-7	TGTGCCAGCAGCCCCCATGGAGGTTTCTACGAGCAGTACTTC	CASSPHGGFYEQYF
NA	NA	TRBV3-1/TRBV3-2	TRBJ1-2	TGTGCCAGCAGCCAACCGGGGACACGCGATGGCTACACCTTC	CASSQPGTRDGYTF
few	NA	TRBV3-1/TRBV3-2	TRBJ1-1	TGTGCCAGCAGCCAAGAAGGACTCCTCGGAGCTTTCTTT	CASSQEGLLGAFF
once	NA	TRBV2	TRBJ1-1	TGTGCCAGCAGTGAGTCAGGGAGCACTGAAGCTTTCTTT	CASSESGSTEAFF
NA	NA	TRBV6-5	TRBJ1-3	TGTGCCAGCACTCCGGGGGATTCTGGAAACACCATATATTTT	CASTPGDSGNTIYF
NA	TRBD1	TRBV5-1	TRBJ1-1	TGCGCCAGCAGCCCTAGGACAGGGGGCGCGGATCCTGAAGCTTTCTTT	CASSPRTGGADPEAFF
NA	NA	TRBV11-2	TRBJ1-4	TGTGCCAGCAGCTTAATTAGGGGCAGTAATGAAAAACTGTTTTTT	CASSLIRGSNEKLFF
NA	NA	TRBV2	TRBJ1-1	TGTGCCAGCAGTGTCGGGGGGCGCGTCACTGAAGCTTTCTTT	CASSVGGRVTEAFF
NA	NA	TRBV18	TRBJ1-2	TGTGCCAGCTCACCACCGACAGCTACTTATGGCTACACCTTC	CASSPPTATYGYTF
NA	NA	TRBV27	TRBJ1-2	TGTGCCAGCCGACTCTCCGGACTAAACTATGGCTACACCTTC	CASRLSGLNYGYTF
NA	NA	TRBV19	TRBJ1-5	TGTGCCAGTAAATCCCTGGGGAGCAATCAGCCCCAGCATTTT	CASKSLGSNQPQHF
NA	TRBD1	TRBV6-4	TRBJ2-1	TGTGCCAGCAGACTAACCGGGACAGCTAACAATGAGCAGTTCTTC	CASRLTGTANNEQFF
NA	NA	TRBV3-1/TRBV3-2	TRBJ1-5	TGTGCCAGCAGCCTCGGACACGGCAATCAGCCCCAGCATTTT	CASSLGHGNQPQHF
NA	NA	TRBV11-2	TRBJ2-1	TGTGCCAGCAGCTTGGGAGAGGCAGGCCGGGAGCAGTTCTTC	CASSLGEAGREQFF
NA	NA	TRBV3-1/TRBV3-2	TRBJ1-2	TGTGCCAGCAGCCAAGATCTGAGTAGGGGGACCTATGGCTACACCTTC	CASSQDLSRGTYGYTF
few	TRBD1	TRBV9	TRBJ1-1	TGTGCCAGCAGCGGGGCCGGGACAGGGGTACGAGGGAACACTGAAGCTTTCTTT	CASSGAGTGVRGNTEAFF
NA	NA	TRBV11-2	TRBJ1-2	TGTGCCAGCAGCTTAGACCCCAGGGGAGGCTACACCTTC	CASSLDPRGGYTF
NA	TRBD1	TRBV28	TRBJ1-3	TGTGCCAGCAGTTCGACAGGGGGCTATGGTACCATATATTTT	CASSSTGGYGTIYF